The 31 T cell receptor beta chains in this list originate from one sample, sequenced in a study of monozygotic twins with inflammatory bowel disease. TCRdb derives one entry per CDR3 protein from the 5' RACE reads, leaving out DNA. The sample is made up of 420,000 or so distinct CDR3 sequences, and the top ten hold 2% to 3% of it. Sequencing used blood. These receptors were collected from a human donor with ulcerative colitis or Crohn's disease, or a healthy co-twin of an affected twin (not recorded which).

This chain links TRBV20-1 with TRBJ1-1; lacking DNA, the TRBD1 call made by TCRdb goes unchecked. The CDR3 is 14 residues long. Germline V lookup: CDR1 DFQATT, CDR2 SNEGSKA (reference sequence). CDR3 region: CSARDQTGVSEAFF.

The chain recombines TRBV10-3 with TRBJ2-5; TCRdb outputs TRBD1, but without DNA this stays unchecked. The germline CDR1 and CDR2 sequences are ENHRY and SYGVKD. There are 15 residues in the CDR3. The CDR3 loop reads CAISPTGGGQETQYF.

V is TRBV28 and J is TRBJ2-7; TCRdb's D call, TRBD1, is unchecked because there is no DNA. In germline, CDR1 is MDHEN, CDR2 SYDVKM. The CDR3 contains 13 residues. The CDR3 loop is CASRDRNYYEQYF.

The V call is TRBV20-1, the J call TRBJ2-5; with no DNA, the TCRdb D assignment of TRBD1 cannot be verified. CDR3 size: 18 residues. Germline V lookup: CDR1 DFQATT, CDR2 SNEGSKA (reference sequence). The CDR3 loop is CSARWTGRVVSSQETQYF.

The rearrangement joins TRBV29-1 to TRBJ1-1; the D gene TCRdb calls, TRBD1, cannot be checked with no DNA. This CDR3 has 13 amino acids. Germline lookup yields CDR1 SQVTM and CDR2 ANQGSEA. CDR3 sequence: CSVESAQGTEAFF. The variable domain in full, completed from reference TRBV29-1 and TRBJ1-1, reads SAVISQKPSRDICQRGTSLTIQCQVDSQVTMMFWYRQQPGQSLTLIATANQGSEATYESGFVIDKFPISRPNLTFSTLTVSNMSPEDSSIYLCSVESAQGTEAFFGQGTRLTVV.

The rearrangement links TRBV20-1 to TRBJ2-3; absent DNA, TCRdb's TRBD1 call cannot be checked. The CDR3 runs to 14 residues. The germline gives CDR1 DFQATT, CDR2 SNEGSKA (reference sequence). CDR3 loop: CSASRGSNWDTQYF.

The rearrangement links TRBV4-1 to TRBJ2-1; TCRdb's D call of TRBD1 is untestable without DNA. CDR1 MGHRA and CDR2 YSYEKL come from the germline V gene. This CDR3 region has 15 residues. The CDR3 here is CASSQTDRVGNEQFF.

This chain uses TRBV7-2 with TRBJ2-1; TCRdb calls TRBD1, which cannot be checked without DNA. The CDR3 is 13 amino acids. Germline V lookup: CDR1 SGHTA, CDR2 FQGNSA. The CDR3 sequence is CASSPLKGKGQFF.

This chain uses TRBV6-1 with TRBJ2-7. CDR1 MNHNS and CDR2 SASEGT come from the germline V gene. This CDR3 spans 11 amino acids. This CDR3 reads CASSLIYEQYF.

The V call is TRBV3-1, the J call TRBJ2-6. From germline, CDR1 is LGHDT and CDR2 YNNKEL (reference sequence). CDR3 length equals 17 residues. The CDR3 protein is CASSPVQALAGANVLTF.

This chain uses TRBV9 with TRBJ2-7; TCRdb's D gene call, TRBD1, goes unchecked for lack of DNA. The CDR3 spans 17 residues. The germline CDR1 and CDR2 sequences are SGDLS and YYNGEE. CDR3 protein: CASSVGPLRTGGNEQYF.

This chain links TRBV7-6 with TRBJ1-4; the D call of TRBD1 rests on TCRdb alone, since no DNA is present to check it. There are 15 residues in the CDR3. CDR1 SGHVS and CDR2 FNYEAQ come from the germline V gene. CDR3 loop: CASSSVQGVGEKLFF.

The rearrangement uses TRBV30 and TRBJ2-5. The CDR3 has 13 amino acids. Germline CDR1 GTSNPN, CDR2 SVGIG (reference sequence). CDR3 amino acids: CASTHQIGETQYF.

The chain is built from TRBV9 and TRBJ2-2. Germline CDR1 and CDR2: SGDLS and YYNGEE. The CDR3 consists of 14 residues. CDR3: CASSVDPNTGELFF.

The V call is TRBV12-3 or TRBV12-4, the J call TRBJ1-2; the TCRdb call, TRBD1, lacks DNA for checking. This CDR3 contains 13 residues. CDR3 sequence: CASSQPTSDRASF.

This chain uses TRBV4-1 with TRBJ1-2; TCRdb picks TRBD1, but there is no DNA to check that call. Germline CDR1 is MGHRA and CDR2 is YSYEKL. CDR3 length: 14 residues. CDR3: CASSQDRGNYGYTF.

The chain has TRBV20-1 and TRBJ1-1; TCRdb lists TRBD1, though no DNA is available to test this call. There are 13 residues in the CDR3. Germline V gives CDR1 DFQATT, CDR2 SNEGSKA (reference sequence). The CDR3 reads CSAPGRMNTEAFF.

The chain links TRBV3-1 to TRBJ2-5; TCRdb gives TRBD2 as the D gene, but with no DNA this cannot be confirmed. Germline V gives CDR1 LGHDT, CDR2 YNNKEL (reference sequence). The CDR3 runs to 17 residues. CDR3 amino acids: CASSQDRGTSVQETQYF.

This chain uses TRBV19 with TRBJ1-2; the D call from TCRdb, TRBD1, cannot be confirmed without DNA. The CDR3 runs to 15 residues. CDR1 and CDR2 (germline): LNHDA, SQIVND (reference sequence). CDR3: CASSTTTGFGYGYTF.

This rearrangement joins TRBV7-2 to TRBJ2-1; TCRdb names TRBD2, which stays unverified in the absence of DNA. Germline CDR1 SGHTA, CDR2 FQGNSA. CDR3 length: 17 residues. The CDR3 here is CASSLGLAGGIYNEQFF.

The CDR3 region is CSVYGRGTNTGELFF. The chain is built from TRBV20-1 and TRBJ2-2; the TRBD2 assignment by TCRdb is unverifiable without DNA. The CDR3 is 15 residues long. Germline loops: CDR1 DFQATT, CDR2 SNEGSKA (reference sequence).

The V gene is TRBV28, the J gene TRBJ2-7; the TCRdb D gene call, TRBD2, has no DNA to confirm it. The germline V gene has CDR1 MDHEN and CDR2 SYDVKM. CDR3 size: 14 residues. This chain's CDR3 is CASSLRVPPYEQYF.

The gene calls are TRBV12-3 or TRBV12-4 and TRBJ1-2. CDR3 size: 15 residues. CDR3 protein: CASSPSGGTGVGYTF.

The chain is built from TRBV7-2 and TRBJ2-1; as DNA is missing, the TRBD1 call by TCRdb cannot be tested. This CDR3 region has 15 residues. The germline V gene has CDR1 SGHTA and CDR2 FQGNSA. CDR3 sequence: CASRSTGTANNEQFF.

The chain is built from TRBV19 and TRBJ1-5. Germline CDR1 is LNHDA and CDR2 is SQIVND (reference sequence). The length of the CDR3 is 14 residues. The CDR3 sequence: CASSTGLINQPQHF.

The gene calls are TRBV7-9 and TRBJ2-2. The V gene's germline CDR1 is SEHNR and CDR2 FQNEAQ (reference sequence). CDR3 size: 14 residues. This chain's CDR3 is CAGSGRRNTGELFF.

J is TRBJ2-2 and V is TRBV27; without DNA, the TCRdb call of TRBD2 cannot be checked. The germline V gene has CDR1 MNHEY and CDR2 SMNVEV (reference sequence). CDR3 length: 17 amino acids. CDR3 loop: CATSRLARGPNTGELFF.

CDR3 region: CSVCRAMNTEAFF. The chain links TRBV29-1 to TRBJ1-1; TCRdb names TRBD1, which stays unverified in the absence of DNA. The CDR3 extends over 13 amino acids. The V gene's germline CDR1 is SQVTM and CDR2 ANQGSEA.

The CDR3 loop reads CASSPSSGGAGEQFF. The chain recombines TRBV5-1 with TRBJ2-1; TCRdb names TRBD2, which stays unverified in the absence of DNA. The CDR3 loop spans 15 amino acids. The germline CDR1 and CDR2 sequences are SGHRS and YFSETQ.

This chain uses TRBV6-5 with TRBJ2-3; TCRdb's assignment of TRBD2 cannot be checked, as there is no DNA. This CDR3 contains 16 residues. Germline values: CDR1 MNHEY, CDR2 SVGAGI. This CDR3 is CASSYSRISITDTQYF.

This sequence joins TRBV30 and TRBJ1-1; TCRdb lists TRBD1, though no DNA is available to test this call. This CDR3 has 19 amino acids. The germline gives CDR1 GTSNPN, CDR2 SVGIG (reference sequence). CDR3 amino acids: CAWTGPGTATSKWNTEAFF.